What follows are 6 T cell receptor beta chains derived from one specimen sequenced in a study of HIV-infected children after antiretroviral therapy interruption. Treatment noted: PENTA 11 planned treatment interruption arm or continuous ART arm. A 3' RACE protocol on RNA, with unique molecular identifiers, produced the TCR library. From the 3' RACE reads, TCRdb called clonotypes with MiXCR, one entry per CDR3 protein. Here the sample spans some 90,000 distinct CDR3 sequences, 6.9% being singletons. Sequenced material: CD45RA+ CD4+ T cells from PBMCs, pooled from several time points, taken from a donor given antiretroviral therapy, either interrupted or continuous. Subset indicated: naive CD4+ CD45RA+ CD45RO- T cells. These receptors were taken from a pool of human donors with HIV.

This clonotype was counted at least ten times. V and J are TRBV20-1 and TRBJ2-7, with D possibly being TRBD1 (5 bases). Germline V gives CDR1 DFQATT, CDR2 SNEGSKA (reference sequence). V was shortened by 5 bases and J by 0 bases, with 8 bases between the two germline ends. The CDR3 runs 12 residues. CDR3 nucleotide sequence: TGCAGTGCTCAACAGGCCTCCTACGAGCAGTACTTC. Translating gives CSAQQASYEQYF.

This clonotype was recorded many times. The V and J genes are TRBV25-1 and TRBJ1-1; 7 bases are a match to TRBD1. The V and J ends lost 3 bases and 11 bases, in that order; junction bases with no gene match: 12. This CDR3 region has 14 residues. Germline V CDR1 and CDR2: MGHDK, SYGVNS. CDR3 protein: CASSDSGTGVSAFF. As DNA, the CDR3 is TGTGCCAGCAGTGATTCCGGAACAGGGGTTTCCGCTTTCTTT.

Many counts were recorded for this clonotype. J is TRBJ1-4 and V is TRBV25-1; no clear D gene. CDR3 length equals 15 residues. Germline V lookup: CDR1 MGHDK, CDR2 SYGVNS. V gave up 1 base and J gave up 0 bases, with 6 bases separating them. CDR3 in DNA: TGTGCCAGCAGTGAATTGGAAGCAACTAATGAAAAACTGTTTTTT. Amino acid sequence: CASSELEATNEKLFF. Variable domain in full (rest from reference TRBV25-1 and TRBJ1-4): EADIYQTPRYLVIGTGKKITLECSQTMGHDKMYWYQQDPGMELHLIHYSYGVNSTEKGDLSSESTVSRIRTEHFPLTLESARPSHTSQYLCASSELEATNEKLFFGSGTQLSVL.

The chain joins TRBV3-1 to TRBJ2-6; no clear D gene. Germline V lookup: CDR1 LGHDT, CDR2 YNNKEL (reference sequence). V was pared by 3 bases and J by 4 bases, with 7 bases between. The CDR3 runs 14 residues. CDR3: CASSHQRGANVLTF. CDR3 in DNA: TGTGCCAGCAGCCACCAGCGCGGGGCCAACGTCCTGACTTTC.

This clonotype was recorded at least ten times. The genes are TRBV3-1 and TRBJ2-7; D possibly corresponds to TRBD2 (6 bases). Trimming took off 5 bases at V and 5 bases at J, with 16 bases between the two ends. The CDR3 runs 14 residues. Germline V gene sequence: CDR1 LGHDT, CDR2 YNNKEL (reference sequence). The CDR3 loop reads CASSALGSADEQYF. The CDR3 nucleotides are TGTGCCAGCAGCGCCCTCGGGAGCGCCGACGAGCAGTACTTC.

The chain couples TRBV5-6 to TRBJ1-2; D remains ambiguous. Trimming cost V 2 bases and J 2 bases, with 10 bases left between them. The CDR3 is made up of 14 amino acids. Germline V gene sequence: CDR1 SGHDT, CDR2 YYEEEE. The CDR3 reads CASSFAGRNYGYTF. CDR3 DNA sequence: TGTGCCAGCAGCTTCGCCGGGCGGAACTATGGCTACACCTTC.